This T cell receptor (beta chain) derives from a study of beta chain features in type 1 diabetes. The study, taken as a whole, reports: Type 1 diabetes patients had TCRB CDR3s that were shorter (moderately but significantly so) in all four CD4+ subsets. The cDNA sequencing approach could over-represent high-TCR-expressing cells.

V dropped 6 bases and J dropped 1; count of bases not matched to a gene: 8. Germline values: CDR1 LNHDA, CDR2 SQIVND (reference sequence). CDR3 length equals 16 residues. Reverse transcription of all isolated RNA meant that expressed TCRB transcripts were sequenced. Some clones are missing from TCRdb's copy, which holds only in-frame ones; the method was immunoSEQ multiplex PCR. The data show roughly 70,000 clones, with roughly 49% seen just once and about 0.7% held by the top ten. A note on this clone: Its matching antigen is unknown.

V gene TRBV19 combines with J gene TRBJ2-3, with 9 positions matching TRBD2. The specimen sequenced was central memory CD4+ T cells from blood. The TCR sequence derives from a young man with type 1 diabetes. CDR3 protein: CASSHTGTSRTDTQYF. Here the CDR3 DNA reads TGTGCCAGTAGCCATACCGGGACTAGCCGCACAGATACGCAGTATTTT. The full variable domain, with the rest looked up from reference TRBV19 and TRBJ2-3, is DGGITQSPKYLFRKEGQNVTLSCEQNLNHDAMYWYRQDPGQGLRLIYYSQIVNDFQKGDIAEGYSVSREKKESFPLTVTSAQKNPTAFYLCASSHTGTSRTDTQYFGPGTRLTVL.